Listed below are T cell receptor beta chains from one sample, sequenced in a study of T cells in Graves' hyperthyroidism and ophthalmopathy. TCRdb called the multiplex PCR reads again in MiXCR, with one record for every CDR3 protein. In the table there are over 350,000 distinct CDR3 sequences, roughly 15% of which are singletons. Sequencing used blood. These receptors originate from a man between 18 and 29 years old with Graves' ophthalmopathy. CDR3s include the opening cysteine and the closing phenylalanine or tryptophan. A D gene is named only where the DNA matches it firmly. The size of a clone is reported for some rows only, either as once, few or many, or as a class for expanded clones.

D	J	V	size	CDR3	DNA
.	TRBJ2-7	TRBV3-1	many	CASSLFGRGTYEQYF	TGTGCCAGCAGCCTTTTTGGCCGCGGGACCTACGAGCAGTACTTC
TRBD2	TRBJ2-7	TRBV5-1	many	CASRASGTSSYEQYF	TGCGCCAGCAGGGCCTCCGGGACTAGCAGTTACGAGCAGTACTTC
.	TRBJ2-7	TRBV30	many	CAWSPGVSYEQYF	TGTGCCTGGAGTCCGGGAGTCTCCTACGAGCAGTACTTC
TRBD1	TRBJ2-1	TRBV27	.	CASSRDRETYNEQFF	TGTGCCAGCAGCCGGGACAGGGAAACCTACAATGAGCAGTTCTTC
TRBD2	TRBJ2-1	TRBV11-2	many	CASYRTSGGYNEQFF	TGTGCCAGCTATCGGACTAGCGGGGGTTACAATGAGCAGTTCTTC
TRBD2	TRBJ2-7	TRBV7-3	many	CASSLLAGSTYEQYF	TGTGCCAGCAGCTTACTAGCGGGAAGTACCTACGAGCAGTACTTC
.	TRBJ1-5	TRBV27	many	CASSLKGLGQPQHF	TGTGCCAGCAGTTTAAAGGGGTTGGGTCAGCCCCAGCATTTT
.	TRBJ2-7	TRBV10-2	.	CASSDREQYF	TGCGCCAGCAGCGACCGGGAGCAGTACTTC
.	TRBJ1-5	TRBV19	many	CASSIGRGYSNQPQHF	TGTGCCAGTAGTATAGGCAGGGGATATAGCAATCAGCCCCAGCATTTT
.	TRBJ1-5	TRBV12-3/TRBV12-4	few	CASSLSAESNQPQHF	TGTGCCAGCAGTTTAAGTGCAGAAAGCAATCAGCCCCAGCATTTT
.	TRBJ1-2	TRBV6-1	few	CASSAIPGTTNYGYTF	TGTGCCAGCAGTGCTATCCCCGGGACAACTAACTATGGCTACACCTTC
.	TRBJ1-2	TRBV19	.	CASSIQGYGYTF	TGTGCCAGTAGTATTCAGGGCTATGGCTACACCTTC
TRBD1	TRBJ2-2	TRBV6-1	many	CASRTGTGDTGELFF	TGTGCCAGCAGGACCGGGACAGGGGACACCGGGGAGCTGTTTTTT
.	TRBJ2-1	TRBV3-1	many	CASSREVPSYNEQFF	TGTGCCAGCAGCCGAGAGGTCCCTAGCTACAATGAGCAGTTCTTC
.	TRBJ2-5	TRBV28	many	CAIANRASEIHETQYF	TGTGCCATTGCGAATCGTGCTAGCGAGATTCATGAGACCCAGTACTTC
TRBD1	TRBJ2-5	TRBV5-5	.	CASSSSGQRGAQHRETQYF	TGTGCCAGCAGCTCCTCGGGACAGCGTGGAGCCCAACATAGGGAGACCCAGTACTTC
.	TRBJ1-1	TRBV2	.	CAARARVMNTEAFF	TGTGCTGCAAGGGCAAGGGTTATGAACACTGAAGCTTTCTTT
.	TRBJ1-5	TRBV5-4	few	CASIRNQPQHF	TGTGCCAGCATCCGAAATCAGCCCCAGCATTTT
TRBD1	TRBJ2-7	TRBV5-1	many	CASTHLGTGDNEQYF	TGCGCCAGCACGCACCTCGGGACAGGTGACAACGAGCAGTACTTC
.	TRBJ2-1	TRBV5-1	many	CASSLGQGGRDEQFF	TGCGCCAGCAGCTTGGGCCAGGGGGGAAGGGATGAGCAGTTCTTC
.	TRBJ2-1	TRBV12-3/TRBV12-4	many	CASSTLRYNEQFF	TGTGCCAGCAGCACTCTAAGATACAATGAGCAGTTCTTC
TRBD2	TRBJ2-2	TRBV5-1	many	CASSLAGLTNTGELFF	TGCGCCAGCAGCTTGGCGGGACTAACGAACACCGGGGAGCTGTTTTTT
.	TRBJ1-1	TRBV7-4	many	CASSPTDINTEAFF	TGTGCCAGCAGCCCGACAGACATTAACACTGAAGCTTTCTTT
.	TRBJ2-1	TRBV7-9	many	CASSHPVNPYNEQFF	TGTGCCAGCAGCCACCCCGTAAACCCCTACAATGAGCAGTTCTTC
.	TRBJ1-5	TRBV3-1	many	CASSQGREGQPQHF	TGTGCCAGCAGCCAGGGCAGGGAAGGTCAGCCCCAGCATTTT
.	TRBJ1-1	TRBV6-1	many	CASSEVGDTEAFF	TGTGCCAGCAGTGAAGTAGGGGACACTGAAGCTTTCTTT
TRBD1	TRBJ2-1	TRBV27	.	CASSLSGQGRSYNEQFF	TGTGCCAGCAGTTTATCGGGACAGGGGAGGTCCTACAATGAGCAGTTCTTC
.	TRBJ2-7	TRBV5-1	few	CASSFAPGSYEQYF	TGCGCCAGCAGCTTTGCTCCAGGCTCCTACGAGCAGTACTTC
.	TRBJ2-1	TRBV20-1	.	CSALEGNQFF	TGCAGTGCTCTCGAGGGTAACCAGTTCTTC
TRBD2	TRBJ2-7	TRBV27	.	CASSLSRLAGIYEQYF	TGTGCCAGCAGTTTATCGAGACTAGCGGGGATCTACGAGCAGTACTTC
.	TRBJ2-3	TRBV5-6	many	CASSLTTRAQYF	TGTGCCAGCAGCTTGACTACCCGGGCGCAGTATTTT
TRBD1	TRBJ2-7	TRBV12-3/TRBV12-4	.	CASSYRTGGFHEQYF	TGTGCCAGCAGTTATAGGACAGGGGGCTTCCACGAGCAGTACTTC
.	TRBJ1-4	TRBV11-2	.	CASSPGEGYEKLFF	TGTGCCAGCAGCCCCGGGGAGGGTTACGAAAAACTGTTTTTT
.	TRBJ1-5	TRBV9	many	CASSSAPNQPQHF	TGTGCCAGCAGCTCAGCTCCCAATCAGCCCCAGCATTTT
TRBD1	TRBJ2-2	TRBV6-2/TRBV6-3	many	CASSYITGVTGELFF	TGTGCCAGCAGTTACATTACAGGGGTCACCGGGGAGCTGTTTTTT